This T cell receptor beta chain came from a study of shared clonotypes between healthy human individuals. CDR3 length: 15 amino acids. CDR1 is SGHRS and CDR2 is YFSETQ in the germline V gene. J gave up 5 bases and V 0 bases, and 3 bases lay outside the gene matches. Regarding the study as a whole: Relative to their counterparts shared across all four donors, non-shared clonotypes exhibited diminished generation probabilities. Among several donors, about 5% of naive CD4 clonotypes were found in common.

Note on this clone: Its antigen is undetermined.

The method was immunoSEQ multiplex PCR; TCRdb's version includes in-frame clones alone and lacks a portion of them. The sample records a few million clones, more than 90% being singletons. The chain joins TRBV5-1 to TRBJ2-3, with 10 bases matching TRBD1. This clonotype originated in a man younger than 35 in good health. Material: naive CD4+ T cells sorted from blood. Regarding subset: CD45RA+ positively selected. The chain's CDR3 is CASSLVGQGLDTQYF. DNA for the CDR3: TGCGCCAGCAGCTTGGTGGGACAGGGGTTAGATACGCAGTATTTT.